These 27 T cell receptor beta chains were sequenced from one sample in a study of OX40 agonist ivuxolimab in advanced cancers. Assay: immunoSEQ multiplex PCR; the TCRdb copy retains only in-frame clones and omits some. The table has 65,000 to 70,000 clones, 60% to 85% seen once. Sample: CD4+ or CD8+ T cells sorted from blood, taken in a trial of the OX40 agonist ivuxolimab. The receptors stem from an adult with an advanced solid tumor such as melanoma, head and neck, liver or kidney cancer.

The chain is built from TRBV2 and TRBJ1-2; the D is unclear. The V and J ends lost 1 base and 1 base respectively, with 10 bases between them. Per the germline V gene, CDR1 is SNHLY and CDR2 is FYNNEI. The CDR3 length is 15 residues. The CDR3 here is CASSEEWVSNYGYTF. The DNA of the CDR3 is TGTGCCAGCAGTGAAGAGTGGGTCAGTAACTATGGCTACACCTTC.

This rearrangement joins TRBV9 to TRBJ2-2, with TRBD2 matching over 13 bases. This CDR3 has 17 amino acids. V gave up 0 bases and J gave up 5 bases; unmatched junction bases: 4. The germline V gene has CDR1 SGDLS and CDR2 YYNGEE. The CDR3 coding sequence is TGTGCCAGCAGCGTAGGGGGACTAGCGGGGAGGACCGGGGAGCTGTTTTTT. It specifies CASSVGGLAGRTGELFF.

This rearrangement joins TRBV2 to TRBJ2-1; D perhaps matches TRBD1 (6 bases). This CDR3 contains 16 residues. CDR1 is SNHLY, CDR2 FYNNEI, per germline. Trimming shortened V by 3 bases and J by 0 bases, and 12 bases separated the two germline ends. The CDR3 coding sequence is TGTGCCAGCAGTGATCGACAGGCGAGCTCCTACAATGAGCAGTTCTTC. This sequence encodes CASSDRQASSYNEQFF.

The rearrangement joins TRBV7-9 to TRBJ1-2; perhaps TRBD1 as D (6 bases). CDR1 and CDR2 from the germline V gene are SEHNR and FQNEAQ (reference sequence). This CDR3 spans 14 amino acids. V was clipped by 4 bases and J by 8 bases, with 17 bases between them. CDR3: CASSSGRPGEGYTF. The CDR3 DNA is TGTGCCAGCAGCTCTGGGCGGCCAGGGGAAGGCTACACCTTC.

The chain joins TRBV9 to TRBJ1-2; TRBD1 is a possible D gene (5 bases). V was clipped by 0 bases and J by 0 bases, with 12 bases between them. The CDR3 contains 16 residues. Germline assignment: CDR1 SGDLS and CDR2 YYNGEE. The CDR3 nucleotides read TGTGCCAGCAGCGTAGGATTGACAGAAACTAACTATGGCTACACCTTC. Translating gives CASSVGLTETNYGYTF.

This rearrangement joins TRBV5-1 to TRBJ2-7; D uncertain. V was cut by 0 bases and J by 0 bases, with 10 bases left in between. Germline CDR1 and CDR2: SGHRS and YFSETQ. The CDR3 loop spans 15 amino acids. In DNA, the CDR3 is TGCGCCAGCAGCTTGGACAGTTCTAACTCCTACGAGCAGTACTTC. Translated, it gives CASSLDSSNSYEQYF.

The rearrangement joins TRBV19 to TRBJ2-2; TRBD2 matches 10 bases. CDR3 size: 15 residues. Germline CDR1 and CDR2: LNHDA and SQIVND (reference sequence). V shed 6 bases, J shed 5 bases, and the junction held 6 bases outside the gene matches. The CDR3 reads CASRTGTSVTGELFF. The DNA of the CDR3 is TGTGCCAGTAGGACCGGGACTAGCGTTACCGGGGAGCTGTTTTTT.

This clone occurred a few times. V is TRBV19 and J is TRBJ2-1; 7 bases line up with TRBD1. The CDR3 covers 16 residues. CDR1 and CDR2 from the germline V gene are LNHDA and SQIVND (reference sequence). Trimming cost V 6 bases and J 7 bases; bases outside gene matches: 15. CDR3 residues: CASRKIGQVVLNEQFF. In DNA form, the CDR3 reads TGTGCCAGTAGGAAAATTGGACAGGTTGTATTGAATGAGCAGTTCTTC.

The J gene is TRBJ2-7, the V gene TRBV7-9, with 11 bases that match TRBD2. With 3 bases clipped from V and 6 bases from J, the junction kept 7 bases outside the gene matches. Germline V CDR1 and CDR2: SEHNR, FQNEAQ (reference sequence). This CDR3 region has 15 residues. The CDR3 loop reads CASSFVAGGLFEQYF. Here the CDR3 DNA reads TGTGCCAGCAGCTTTGTAGCGGGAGGGCTCTTCGAGCAGTACTTC.

The V call is TRBV6-1, the J call TRBJ2-5, with 11 positions matching TRBD2. The CDR3 is 18 amino acids. After removal of 1 base from V and 1 base from J, the junction contained 8 bases not matched to a gene. Germline V gene lookup returns CDR1 MNHNS and CDR2 SASEGT. The CDR3 coding sequence is TGTGCCAGCAGTGAAGGGCGGCTAGCGGGGGGTAGCCAAGAGACCCAGTACTTC. Protein sequence: CASSEGRLAGGSQETQYF.

Points on this clone: Other DNA sequences in the sample encode the same CDR3. The chain uses TRBV4-1 and TRBJ2-7; perhaps TRBD1 as D (6 bases). Per germline, CDR1 MGHRA and CDR2 YSYEKL. The CDR3 is 15 residues long. Trimming removed 2 bases from V and 3 bases from J, with 14 bases in between. The CDR3 DNA sequence: TGCGCCAGCAGCCAATTAGGAGACAGGCACTACGAGCAGTACTTC. This gives the protein CASSQLGDRHYEQYF.

Only a few counts were recorded for this clone. The chain joins TRBV30 to TRBJ1-2, with 12 bases aligning to TRBD1. There are 18 residues in the CDR3. The germline gives CDR1 GTSNPN, CDR2 SVGIG (reference sequence). J lost 4 bases, V lost 2 bases, and 14 bases had no gene match. The CDR3 here is CAWSLTGTGGSWGYGYTF. The CDR3 DNA reads TGTGCCTGGAGTTTAACCGGGACAGGGGGCTCTTGGGGCTATGGCTACACCTTC. The whole variable domain, remainder taken from reference TRBV30 and TRBJ1-2, is SQTIHQWPATLVQPVGSPLSLECTVEGTSNPNLYWYRQAAGRGLQLLFYSVGIGQISSEVPQNLSASRPQDRQFILSSKKLLLSDSGFYLCAWSLTGTGGSWGYGYTFGSGTRLTVV.

This clone was observed once. The V call is TRBV19, the J call TRBJ2-3; D remains ambiguous. The ends were cut back, 7 bases at V and 0 bases at J, with 11 bases in the middle. Looked up from germline, CDR1 is LNHDA and CDR2 is SQIVND (reference sequence). The CDR3 has 14 residues. The CDR3 is CASTWGSSTDTQYF. In DNA, the CDR3 is TGTGCCAGTACGTGGGGATCGAGCACAGATACGCAGTATTTT.

The chain has TRBV7-9 and TRBJ2-4, with 9 bases matching TRBD2. Per the germline V gene, CDR1 is SEHNR and CDR2 is FQNEAQ (reference sequence). V shed 2 bases and J 4 bases; nucleotides not matched to a gene: 9. The CDR3 runs to 17 residues. Here the CDR3 DNA reads TGTGCCAGCAGCTTAAATATAGCGGGAGCAGCAAAAAACATTCAGTACTTC. This encodes CASSLNIAGAAKNIQYF.

The chain links TRBV19 to TRBJ2-1, with D maybe TRBD1 (6 bases). V lost 1 base, J lost 9 bases, and 25 bases lay in between. This CDR3 has 18 residues. Germline assignment: CDR1 LNHDA and CDR2 SQIVND (reference sequence). The CDR3 coding sequence is TGTGCCAGTAGTATAGGGGGGACGTGGCGACAGGCCTTGGGTGAGCAGTTCTTC. Amino acids: CASSIGGTWRQALGEQFF.

The chain is built from TRBV5-1 and TRBJ2-1, with 8 bases aligning to TRBD1. The germline V gene has CDR1 SGHRS and CDR2 YFSETQ. This CDR3 has 14 amino acids. V lost 4 bases and J lost 7; bases outside the gene matches: 7. CDR3 DNA: TGCGCCAGCAGCGCCCGGGACAGGATAAATGAGCAGTTCTTC. Amino acids: CASSARDRINEQFF.

This chain links TRBV11-2 with TRBJ1-2; 9 bases map to TRBD1. V trimming: 3 bases; J trimming: 3 bases; junction bases outside the gene matches: 8. From germline, CDR1 is SGHAT and CDR2 FQNNGV. The CDR3 has 16 amino acids. This CDR3 is CASSLGTGKGDYGYTF. CDR3 in DNA: TGTGCCAGCAGCTTGGGGACAGGGAAGGGGGACTATGGCTACACCTTC.

V is TRBV18 and J is TRBJ1-2; D is ambiguous. This CDR3 is 12 amino acids long. V dropped 2 bases and J dropped 7 bases, with 8 bases sitting between them. Germline V gene lookup returns CDR1 KGHSH and CDR2 LQKENI. The CDR3 region has the DNA TGTGCCAGCTCACCAGACGGGGTTGGCTACACCTTC. Its protein is CASSPDGVGYTF.

The chain links TRBV7-2 to TRBJ2-1; 9 nucleotides match TRBD2. After removal of 4 bases from V and 8 bases from J, the junction contained 15 bases not matched to a gene. From germline, CDR1 is SGHTA and CDR2 FQGNSA. The CDR3 consists of 17 residues. The CDR3 protein is CASSSGLGGRARDEQFF. The CDR3 DNA follows: TGTGCCAGCAGCTCAGGCCTGGGCGGGAGGGCCAGAGATGAGCAGTTCTTC.

This chain connects TRBV6-1 to TRBJ1-1; D gene ambiguous. Germline V gene lookup returns CDR1 MNHNS and CDR2 SASEGT. This CDR3 has 14 amino acids. Trimming stripped 7 bases from V and 10 bases from J, with 22 bases between. DNA of the CDR3: TGTGCCAGCACCGATAACCCCCGGGCCGCGGGAGCTTTCTTT. It translates to CASTDNPRAAGAFF.

The chain combines TRBV7-2 with TRBJ1-2; 10 bases are a match to TRBD1. The V segment lost 5 bases and the J segment 2 bases; nucleotides outside the gene matches: 5. Germline V lookup: CDR1 SGHTA, CDR2 FQGNSA. This CDR3 has 15 amino acids. The DNA for the CDR3 is TGTGCCAGCAGCCCCGACAGGGGGCAGAACTATGGCTACACCTTC. This gives the protein CASSPDRGQNYGYTF.

The chain is built from TRBV5-1 and TRBJ2-7; weak D call: TRBD1 (7 bases). Per the germline V gene, CDR1 is SGHRS and CDR2 is YFSETQ. This CDR3 is built from 14 residues. V gave up 1 base and J gave up 3 bases, with 11 bases separating them. The CDR3 coding sequence is TGCGCCAGCAGCTTGACGCAGGGGGGCTACGAGCAGTACTTC. This encodes CASSLTQGGYEQYF. Using reference TRBV5-1 and TRBJ2-7 for the parts outside the CDR3, the full variable domain is KAGVTQTPRYLIKTRGQQVTLSCSPISGHRSVSWYQQTPGQGLQFLFEYFSETQRNKGNFPGRFSGRQFSNSRSEMNVSTLELGDSALYLCASSLTQGGYEQYFGPGTRLTVT.

This sequence joins TRBV11-2 and TRBJ2-2; 14 bases match TRBD2. The germline CDR1 and CDR2 sequences are SGHAT and FQNNGV. V dropped 5 bases and J dropped 5; count of bases not matched to a gene: 7. The CDR3 extends over 17 amino acids. The CDR3 protein is CASSLGTSGRRTGELFF. CDR3 coding DNA: TGTGCCAGCAGCCTTGGGACTAGCGGGAGAAGAACCGGGGAGCTGTTTTTT. Variable domain in full (rest from reference TRBV11-2 and TRBJ2-2): EAGVAQSPRYKIIEKRQSVAFWCNPISGHATLYWYQQILGQGPKLLIQFQNNGVVDDSQLPKDRFSAERLKGVDSTLKIQPAKLEDSAVYLCASSLGTSGRRTGELFFGEGSRLTVL.

This clone was observed a few times. The rearrangement links TRBV27 to TRBJ2-2, with D possibly TRBD1 on 5 matching bases. Germline-derived CDR1 and CDR2 are MNHEY and SMNVEV (reference sequence). Trimming left V 2 bases short and J 5 bases short, with 12 bases between. CDR3 length equals 15 residues. The CDR3 spells CASSLTRGMTGELFF. The CDR3 nucleotides read TGTGCCAGCAGTTTAACAAGGGGCATGACCGGGGAGCTGTTTTTT.

The genes are TRBV5-4 and TRBJ2-5, with D tentatively TRBD2 (5 bases). This CDR3 is built from 16 residues. The germline V gene has CDR1 SGHNT and CDR2 YYREEE (reference sequence). Trimming left V 1 base short and J 4 bases short, with 17 bases between. CDR3 DNA sequence: TGTGCCAGCAGCTTGACAACCCCGAAAGAGGGAGAGACCCAGTACTTC. It translates to CASSLTTPKEGETQYF.

The chain employs TRBV19 and TRBJ2-2; no firm D call. Germline V gives CDR1 LNHDA, CDR2 SQIVND (reference sequence). The CDR3 consists of 13 residues. Deletions cut 7 bases from V and 0 bases from J, with 6 bases between. CDR3 nucleotide sequence: TGTGCCAGTAATCAGGCGAACACCGGGGAGCTGTTTTTT. Translating it yields CASNQANTGELFF.

The chain couples TRBV27 to TRBJ2-4; 7 bases align to TRBD1. Looked up from germline, CDR1 is MNHEY and CDR2 is SMNVEV (reference sequence). The CDR3 totals 14 residues. The junction had 9 bases not matched to a gene; V was cut back by 6 bases and J by 7 bases. CDR3 coding DNA: TGTGCCAGCAGACCGAACAGGGGTGATAACATTCAGTACTTC. Its protein is CASRPNRGDNIQYF.